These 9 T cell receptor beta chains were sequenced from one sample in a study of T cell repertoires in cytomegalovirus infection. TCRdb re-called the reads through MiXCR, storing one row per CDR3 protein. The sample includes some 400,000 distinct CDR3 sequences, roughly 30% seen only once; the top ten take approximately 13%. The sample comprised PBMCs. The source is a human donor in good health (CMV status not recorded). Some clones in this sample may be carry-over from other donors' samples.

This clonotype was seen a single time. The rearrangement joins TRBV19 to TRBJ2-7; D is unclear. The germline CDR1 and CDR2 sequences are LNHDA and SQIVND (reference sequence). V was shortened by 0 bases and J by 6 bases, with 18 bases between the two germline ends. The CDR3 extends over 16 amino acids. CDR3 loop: CASSIDPGPRTVEQYF. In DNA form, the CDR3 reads TGTGCCAGTAGTATAGATCCCGGTCCGCGGACGGTCGAGCAGTACTTC.

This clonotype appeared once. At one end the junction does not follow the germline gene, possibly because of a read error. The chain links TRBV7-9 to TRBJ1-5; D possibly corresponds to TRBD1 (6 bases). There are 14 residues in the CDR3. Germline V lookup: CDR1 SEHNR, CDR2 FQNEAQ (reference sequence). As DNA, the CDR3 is TGTGCCAGCAGATACACAGGGAACAATCAGCCCCAGCGTTTT. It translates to CASRYTGNNQPQRF.

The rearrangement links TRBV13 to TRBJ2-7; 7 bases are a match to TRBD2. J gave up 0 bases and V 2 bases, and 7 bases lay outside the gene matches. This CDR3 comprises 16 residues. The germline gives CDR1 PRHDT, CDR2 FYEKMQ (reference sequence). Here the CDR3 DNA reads TGTGCCAGCAGCTTAACCCAGCGGGGAGCCTCCTACGAGCAGTACTTC. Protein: CASSLTQRGASYEQYF.

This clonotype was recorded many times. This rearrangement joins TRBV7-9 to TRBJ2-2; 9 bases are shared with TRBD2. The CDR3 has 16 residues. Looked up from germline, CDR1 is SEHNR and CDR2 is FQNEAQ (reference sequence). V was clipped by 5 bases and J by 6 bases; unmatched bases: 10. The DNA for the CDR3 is TGTGCCAGCAGCCAAGGCCTAGCGGGGACTGCCGGGGAGCTGTTTTTT. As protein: CASSQGLAGTAGELFF.

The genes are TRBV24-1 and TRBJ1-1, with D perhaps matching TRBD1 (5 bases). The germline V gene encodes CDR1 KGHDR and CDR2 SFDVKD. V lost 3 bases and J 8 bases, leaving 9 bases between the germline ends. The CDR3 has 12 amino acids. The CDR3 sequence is CATSDGAYEAFF. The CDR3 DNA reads TGTGCCACCAGTGATGGGGCATACGAAGCTTTCTTT.

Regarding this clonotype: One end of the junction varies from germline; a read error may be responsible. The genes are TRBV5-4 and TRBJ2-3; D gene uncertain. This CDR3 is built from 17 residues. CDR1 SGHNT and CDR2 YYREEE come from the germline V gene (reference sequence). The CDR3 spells CASSLGPPKPRTDKQYF. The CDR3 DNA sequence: TGTGCCAGCAGCTTGGGACCCCCTAAGCCGCGAACAGATAAGCAGTATTTT.

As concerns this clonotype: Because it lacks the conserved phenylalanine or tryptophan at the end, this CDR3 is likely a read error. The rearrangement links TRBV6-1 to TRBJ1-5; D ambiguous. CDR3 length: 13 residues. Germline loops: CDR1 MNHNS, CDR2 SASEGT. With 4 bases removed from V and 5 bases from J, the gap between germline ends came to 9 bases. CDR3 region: CASSAGTYQPQHL. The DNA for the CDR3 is TGTGCCAGCAGTGCGGGCACCTATCAGCCCCAGCATTTG.

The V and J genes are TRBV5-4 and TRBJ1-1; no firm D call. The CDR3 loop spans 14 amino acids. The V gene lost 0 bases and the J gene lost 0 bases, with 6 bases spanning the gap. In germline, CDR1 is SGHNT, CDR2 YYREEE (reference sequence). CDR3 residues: CASSLAEVNTEAFF. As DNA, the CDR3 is TGTGCCAGCAGCTTGGCAGAAGTGAACACTGAAGCTTTCTTT. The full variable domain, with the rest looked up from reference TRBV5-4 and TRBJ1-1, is ETGVTQSPTHLIKTRGQQVTLRCSSQSGHNTVSWYQQALGQGPQFIFQYYREEENGRGNFPPRFSGLQFPNYSSELNVNALELDDSALYLCASSLAEVNTEAFFGQGTRLTVV.

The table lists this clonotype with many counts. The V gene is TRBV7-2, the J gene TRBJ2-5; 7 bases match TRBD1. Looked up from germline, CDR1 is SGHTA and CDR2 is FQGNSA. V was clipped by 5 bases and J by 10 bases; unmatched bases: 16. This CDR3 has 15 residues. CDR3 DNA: TGTGCCAGCAGCCGAGGGGGCCAAGGGCTCTTGGTCCAGTACTTC. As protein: CASSRGGQGLLVQYF.